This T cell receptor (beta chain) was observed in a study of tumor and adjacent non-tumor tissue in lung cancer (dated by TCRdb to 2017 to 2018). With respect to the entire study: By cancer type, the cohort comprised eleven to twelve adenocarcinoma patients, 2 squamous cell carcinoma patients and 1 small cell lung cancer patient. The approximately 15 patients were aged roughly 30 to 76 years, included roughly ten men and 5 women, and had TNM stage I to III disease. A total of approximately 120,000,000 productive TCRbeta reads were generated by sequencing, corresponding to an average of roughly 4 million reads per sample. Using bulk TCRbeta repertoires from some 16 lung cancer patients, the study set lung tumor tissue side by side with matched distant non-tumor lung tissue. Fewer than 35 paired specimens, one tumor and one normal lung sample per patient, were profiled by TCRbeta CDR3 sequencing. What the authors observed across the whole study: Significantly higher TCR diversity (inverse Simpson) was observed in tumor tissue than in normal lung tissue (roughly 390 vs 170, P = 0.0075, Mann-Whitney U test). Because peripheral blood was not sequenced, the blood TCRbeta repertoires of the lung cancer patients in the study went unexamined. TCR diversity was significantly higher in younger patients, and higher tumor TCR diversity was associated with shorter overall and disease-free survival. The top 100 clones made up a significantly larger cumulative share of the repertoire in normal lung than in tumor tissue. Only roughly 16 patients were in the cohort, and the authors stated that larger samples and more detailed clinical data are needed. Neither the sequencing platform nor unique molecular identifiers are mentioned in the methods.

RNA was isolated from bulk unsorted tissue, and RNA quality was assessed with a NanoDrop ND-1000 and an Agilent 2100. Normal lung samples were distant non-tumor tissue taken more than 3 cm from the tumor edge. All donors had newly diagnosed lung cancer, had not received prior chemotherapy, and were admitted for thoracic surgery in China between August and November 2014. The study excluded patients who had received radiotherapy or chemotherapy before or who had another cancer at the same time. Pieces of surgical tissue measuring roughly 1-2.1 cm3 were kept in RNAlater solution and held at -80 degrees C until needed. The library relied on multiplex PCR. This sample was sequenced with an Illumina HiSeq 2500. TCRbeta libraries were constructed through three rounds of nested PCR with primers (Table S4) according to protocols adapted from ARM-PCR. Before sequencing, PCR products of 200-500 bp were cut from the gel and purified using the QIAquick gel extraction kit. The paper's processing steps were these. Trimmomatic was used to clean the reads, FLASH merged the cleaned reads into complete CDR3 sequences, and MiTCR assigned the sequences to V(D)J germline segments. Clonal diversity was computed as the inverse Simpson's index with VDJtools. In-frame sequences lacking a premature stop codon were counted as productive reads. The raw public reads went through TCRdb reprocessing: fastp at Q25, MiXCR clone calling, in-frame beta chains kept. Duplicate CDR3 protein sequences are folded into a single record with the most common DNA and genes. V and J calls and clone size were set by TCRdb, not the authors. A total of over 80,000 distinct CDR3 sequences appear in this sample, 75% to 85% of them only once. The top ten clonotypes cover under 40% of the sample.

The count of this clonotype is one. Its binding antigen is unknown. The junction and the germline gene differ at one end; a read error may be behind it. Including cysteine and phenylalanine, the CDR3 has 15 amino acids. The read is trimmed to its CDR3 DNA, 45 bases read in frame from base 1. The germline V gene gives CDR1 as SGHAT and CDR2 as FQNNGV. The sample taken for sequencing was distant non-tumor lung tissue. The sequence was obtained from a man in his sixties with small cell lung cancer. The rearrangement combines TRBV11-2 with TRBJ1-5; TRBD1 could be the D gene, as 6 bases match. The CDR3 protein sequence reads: CAISPGTWGIKPQHF. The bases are TGTGCCATCAGCCCCGGGACATGGGGTATTAAGCCCCAGCATTTT. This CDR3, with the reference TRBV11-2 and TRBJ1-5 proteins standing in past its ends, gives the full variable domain EAGVAQSPRYKIIEKRQSVAFWCNPISGHATLYWYQQILGQGPKLLIQFQNNGVVDDSQLPKDRFSAERLKGVDSTLKIQPAKLEDSAVYLCAISPGTWGIKPQHFGDGTRLSIL.